This T cell receptor beta chain was recovered during a study of CD8 T cell repertoires and HIV-1 epitope variants. The overall study: Each of Twenty-five Gag and Nef epitope peptides stimulated a separate culture. Separate from the cultures, 1M uncultured T cells served as baseline. Notes on the study in general: The assay identified only TCR beta chains of antigen-proliferating T cells.

A remark on this clone: Its cognate antigen is unknown.

Sequencing of TCR beta CDR3 used immunoSEQ survey depth. TCRdb's table, derived via immunoSEQ multiplex PCR, lists solely in-frame clones and lacks some. The sample holds fewer than 6,000 clones, around 63% seen once. The CDR3 runs 11 residues. The germline V gene has CDR1 SEHNR and CDR2 FQNEAQ (reference sequence). Trimming stripped 5 bases from V and 6 bases from J, with 6 bases between. This clonotype was obtained from a male donor with HIV. The rearrangement links TRBV7-9 to TRBJ2-3, with D unclear. Sequencing used cultured CD8+ T cells derived from PBMCs. CDR3 in amino acids: CASSPLDTQYF. The DNA for the CDR3 is TGTGCCAGCAGCCCGCTGGATACGCAGTATTTT. The full variable domain, with the rest looked up from reference TRBV7-9 and TRBJ2-3, is DTGVSQNPRHKITKRGQNVTFRCDPISEHNRLYWYRQTLGQGPEFLTYFQNEAQLEKSRLLSDRFSAERPKGSFSTLEIQRTEQGDSAMYLCASSPLDTQYFGPGTRLTVL.